This passage covers 8 T cell receptor beta chains from one sample sequenced in a study of T cells in localized non-small cell lung cancer. Libraries were prepared by immunoSEQ multiplex PCR; TCRdb keeps only in-frame clonotypes and omits some of them. The sample lists more than 2,000 clones; roughly 23% were seen once. Material: normal lung tissue next to the tumor, obtained before any cancer treatment. The receptors derive from a male donor older than 55 with stage I squamous cell lung carcinoma.

This clone came up a few times. This chain connects TRBV29-1 to TRBJ2-7; D remains unclear. The CDR3 has 14 amino acids. The V end lost 0 bases, the J end lost 0 bases, and 9 bases lay between the germline ends. Germline CDR1 reads SQVTM; CDR2 reads ANQGSEA. CDR3 bases: TGCAGCGTTGAAGATGCCGAGAGCTCCTACGAGCAGTACTTC. Translating gives CSVEDAESSYEQYF.

V is TRBV11-3 and J is TRBJ2-3; no clear D. Germline V gene data show CDR1 as SGHNT and CDR2 as YENEEA. The CDR3 consists of 14 residues. V dropped 3 bases and J dropped 4 bases, with 11 bases sitting between them. The CDR3: CASSFLNGPDTQYF. The CDR3, as DNA: TGTGCCAGCAGCTTTCTGAATGGCCCAGATACGCAGTATTTT.

This chain connects TRBV30 to TRBJ1-2; TRBD1 is a possible D gene (5 bases). The germline CDR1 and CDR2 sequences are GTSNPN and SVGIG (reference sequence). This CDR3 has 15 amino acids. V was cut by 0 bases and J by 4 bases, with 15 bases left in between. CDR3 bases: TGTGCCTGGAGTGTAGGGTGGGGCGCTTCCTATGGCTACACCTTC. Translating it yields CAWSVGWGASYGYTF.

This clone is classed as medium-sized (0.01 to 0.1%). The V call is TRBV11-3, the J call TRBJ1-6; D ambiguous. Trimming removed 0 bases at V and 8 bases at J, with 14 bases between. Germline V gives CDR1 SGHNT, CDR2 YENEEA. This CDR3 is 16 amino acids long. The CDR3, as DNA: TGTGCCAGCAGCTTAGAATTTACACAGCCGGATTCACCCCTCCACTTT. Translation: CASSLEFTQPDSPLHF.

In its sample, this clone is medium-sized. V is TRBV11-3 and J is TRBJ2-5; D possibly corresponds to TRBD1 (6 bases). The CDR3 is 15 residues long. V gave up 3 bases and J gave up 1 base, with 12 bases separating them. Germline assignment: CDR1 SGHNT and CDR2 YENEEA. Written as DNA, the CDR3 is TGTGCCAGCAGCTTTCAACTAGGGGGCCAAGAGACCCAGTACTTC. Protein sequence: CASSFQLGGQETQYF.

This clone has only a few counts. V gene TRBV23-1 combines with J gene TRBJ1-2; D is unclear. TRBV23-1 is sorted into the ORF group, with uncertain function. There are 13 residues in the CDR3. The V gene lost 6 bases and the J gene lost 6 bases, with 14 bases spanning the gap. This CDR3 reads CASSLVLTDGYTF. The CDR3 region has the DNA TGCGCCAGCAGCTTGGTACTGACGGATGGCTACACCTTC.

Within the sample, this clone is medium-sized (0.01 to 0.1%). The rearrangement links TRBV11-3 to TRBJ2-5; 11 bases match TRBD2. The germline gives CDR1 SGHNT, CDR2 YENEEA. This CDR3 is built from 16 residues. With V trimmed by 3 bases and J by 5 bases, 8 bases remained unmatched. DNA of the CDR3: TGTGCCAGCAGCTTCGATTCTAGCGGGGGGCCCGAGACCCAGTACTTC. Translation: CASSFDSSGGPETQYF.

The chain is built from TRBV15 and TRBJ2-7; no reliable D call. Germline V CDR1 and CDR2: LNHNV, YYDKDF (reference sequence). Trimming cost V 0 bases and J 3 bases, with 12 bases left between them. CDR3 length: 15 amino acids. The CDR3 DNA is TGTGCCACCAGCAGAGACCGGACGGACCTCTACGAGCAGTACTTC. Translated: CATSRDRTDLYEQYF.